This T cell receptor beta chain was sequenced for a study of blood T cell repertoires in COVID-19. Overall study context: The analysed material was cDNA or gDNA that came from T cells, B-cell-depleted T cells, or PBMCs.

There are many counts of this clone. Trimming cost V 0 bases and J 7 bases, with 7 bases left between them. From germline, CDR1 is WNHNN and CDR2 SYGVQD (reference sequence). This CDR3 has 14 residues. Categorization into cohorts depended on clinical history that participants reported. Symptom resolution, clearance, or two negative PCRs marked donors in Cohort 3 as recovered. Authors' processing steps: It was from reference gene primer amplification that nucleated cell counts were estimated. Sequenced by immunoSEQ multiplex PCR; TCRdb stores in-frame clones only, minus some. Clonal size and the V and J genes are those of that table, whereas D and trimming came from the DNA. The data show 200,000 to 250,000 clones, roughly 85% seen once.

The sample taken for sequencing was PBMCs or T cells enriched from blood (not recorded which). The sequence derives from a man aged 35 to 55 who had recovered from COVID-19. This chain joins TRBV10-1 and TRBJ1-6, with TRBD1 as a possible D gene (6 bases). Written as DNA, the CDR3 is TGCGCCAGCAGTGAGTCGGGACAAAATTCACCCCTCCACTTT. Translation: CASSESGQNSPLHF.